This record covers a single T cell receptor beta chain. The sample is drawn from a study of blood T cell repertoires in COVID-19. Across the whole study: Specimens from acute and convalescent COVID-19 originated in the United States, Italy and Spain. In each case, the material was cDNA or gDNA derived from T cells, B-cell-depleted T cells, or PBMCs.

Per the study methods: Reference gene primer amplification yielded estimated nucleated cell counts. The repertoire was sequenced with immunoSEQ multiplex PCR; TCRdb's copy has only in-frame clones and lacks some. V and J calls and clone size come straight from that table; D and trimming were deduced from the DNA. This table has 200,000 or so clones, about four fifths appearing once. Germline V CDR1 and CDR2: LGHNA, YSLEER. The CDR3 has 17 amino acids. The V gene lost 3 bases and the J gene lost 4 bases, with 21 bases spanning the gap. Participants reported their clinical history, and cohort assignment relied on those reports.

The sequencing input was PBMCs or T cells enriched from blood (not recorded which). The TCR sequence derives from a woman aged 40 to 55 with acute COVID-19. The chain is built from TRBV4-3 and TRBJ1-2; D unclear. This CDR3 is CASSQTIFAARAYGYTF. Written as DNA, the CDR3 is TGCGCCAGCAGCCAGACAATTTTTGCCGCCCGCGCCTATGGCTACACCTTC.